This T cell receptor (beta chain) originates from a study of CD8 T cells in ankylosing spondylitis (dated 2017 in TCRdb). In the study overall: To find TCR variants linked to disease, the study profiled T cell receptor beta repertoires in ankylosing spondylitis patients and healthy donors. Samples of peripheral blood were taken, and for ankylosing spondylitis patients, synovial fluid was collected as well. The whole study cohort included 108 healthy donors and 20 to 30 ankylosing spondylitis patients. Overall results and qualifications from the work: A TCR beta motif made up of several highly homologous amino acid variants appeared to be characteristic of blood from ankylosing spondylitis patients. Significant enrichment of the disease-linked clones was reported in matched synovial fluid samples from ankylosing spondylitis patients. A CD8+ phenotype was shown by the disease-linked clones, which were found at relatively low frequencies in peripheral blood. Some motif variants had previously been reported in the synovial fluid and blood of reactive arthritis patients, which suggests shared mechanisms of disease initiation.

Instrument used: Illumina HiSeq 2500. TCR beta libraries were prepared by quantitative 5'-RACE with molecular barcodes. The authors' analysis ran thus. A new computational method based on a probabilistic model of VDJ rearrangement was used to identify disease-linked TCR variants. TCRdb trimmed the raw reads at Q25, called clones with MiXCR and kept productive beta chains. One record per CDR3 amino acid sequence lists the most common genes and DNA. TCRdb, not the authors, supplied the V and J calls. The sample table records 200,000 to 300,000 distinct CDR3 sequences; under 12% of these occur just once. The top ten clones comprise around 2.6% of the sample. This clonotype was seen at least ten times. The target of this receptor is not known. Base quality data are lacking; no much larger clone is found one base away. The germline V gene sets CDR1 to SGHRS and CDR2 to YFSETQ. V is trimmed back by 5 bases and J by 5 bases, and the junction contains 14 bases that no gene match accounts for. CDR3 length: 16 amino acids, cysteine to phenylalanine. Only CDR3 DNA remains: 48 bases, in frame from the first base.

The material sequenced was blood, either unsorted or a sorted T cell fraction (not recorded which). Here the chain combines TRBV5-1 and TRBJ2-7; 9 middle bases align to TRBD1. The sequence was obtained from a male donor with ankylosing spondylitis or in good health (not recorded which). The sequence in DNA is TGCGCCAGCAGGGGTCTACCGGGACAGGGACCAGACGAGCAGTACTTC. It encodes CASRGLPGQGPDEQYF.